This T cell receptor beta chain was sequenced in a study of post-analysis software for immune sequencing data. Background on the study: Several disease courses (relapsing-remitting, secondary progressive and progressive-relapsing) of multiple sclerosis were included. Findings and limits, study-wide: Patients used several TRBV segments, including TRBV5-6, TRBV5-1 and TRBV20-1, more often than controls. Controls' normalized Chao1 diversity significantly exceeded that of multiple sclerosis patients.

As concerns this clonotype: The antigen remains unidentified.

Prepared TCR beta cDNA libraries contained unique molecular identifiers. About 460,000 cDNA molecules were obtained from roughly 0.93 to 9.6 million T cells. Using its own MiXCR run on the PCR reads, TCRdb lists one record per CDR3 protein. This table holds roughly 570,000 distinct CDR3 sequences, about a third found once. The CDR3 is 14 amino acids. Trimming removed 4 bases from V and 11 bases from J; junction bases left unmatched: 14. CDR1 is SGHDT and CDR2 is YYEEEE in the germline V gene. Sequencing was performed on blood. This TCR was sampled from a girl aged 2-17 years with multiple sclerosis. The J gene is TRBJ1-1, the V gene TRBV5-6, with 7 bases matching TRBD1. CDR3 amino acids: CASSPGQWAGEAFF. The DNA of the CDR3 is TGTGCCAGCAGCCCGGGACAGTGGGCTGGTGAGGCTTTCTTT.